This T cell receptor beta chain was sequenced during a study of cytomegalovirus exposure and HLA in healthy donors. About this clone itself: Its antigen is still unknown.

Study-wide results and limits: The tendency of first-cohort TCR clusters to co-occur in the 120 validation repertoires was identified by a subsequent analysis.

Here immunoSEQ multiplex PCR was the method, and the copy in TCRdb shows in-frame clones only, minus some. Of 100,000 to 150,000 clones listed, 89% are singletons. Sequencing was performed on PBMCs. The source is a woman in her late teens or twenties in good health and CMV-seronegative.

This chain's CDR3 is CASSSRHPGGNQPQHF. CDR3 in DNA: TGTGCCAGCAGTTCGCGGCACCCTGGCGGCAATCAGCCCCAGCATTTT. This sequence joins TRBV28 and TRBJ1-5; D call uncertain. The germline V and J ends were trimmed by 4 bases and 2 bases, with 15 bases remaining between them. The CDR3 runs to 16 residues. CDR1 is MDHEN and CDR2 is SYDVKM in the germline V gene.